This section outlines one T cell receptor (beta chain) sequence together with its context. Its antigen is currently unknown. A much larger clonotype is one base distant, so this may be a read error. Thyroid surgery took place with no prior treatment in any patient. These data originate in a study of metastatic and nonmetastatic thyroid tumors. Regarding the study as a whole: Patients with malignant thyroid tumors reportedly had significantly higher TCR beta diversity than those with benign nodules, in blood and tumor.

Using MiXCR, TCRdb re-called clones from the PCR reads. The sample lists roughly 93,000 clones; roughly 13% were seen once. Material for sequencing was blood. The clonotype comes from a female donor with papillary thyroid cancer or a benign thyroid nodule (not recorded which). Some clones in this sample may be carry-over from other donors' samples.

DNA of the CDR3: TGTGCCGGCAGCGTAGCCCCAGCGGACACAGATACGCAGTATTTT. Residues: CAGSVAPADTDTQYF. The V gene is TRBV9, the J gene TRBJ2-3; maybe TRBD2 (5 bases). Germline lookup yields CDR1 SGDLS and CDR2 YYNGEE. This CDR3 is 15 amino acids long.